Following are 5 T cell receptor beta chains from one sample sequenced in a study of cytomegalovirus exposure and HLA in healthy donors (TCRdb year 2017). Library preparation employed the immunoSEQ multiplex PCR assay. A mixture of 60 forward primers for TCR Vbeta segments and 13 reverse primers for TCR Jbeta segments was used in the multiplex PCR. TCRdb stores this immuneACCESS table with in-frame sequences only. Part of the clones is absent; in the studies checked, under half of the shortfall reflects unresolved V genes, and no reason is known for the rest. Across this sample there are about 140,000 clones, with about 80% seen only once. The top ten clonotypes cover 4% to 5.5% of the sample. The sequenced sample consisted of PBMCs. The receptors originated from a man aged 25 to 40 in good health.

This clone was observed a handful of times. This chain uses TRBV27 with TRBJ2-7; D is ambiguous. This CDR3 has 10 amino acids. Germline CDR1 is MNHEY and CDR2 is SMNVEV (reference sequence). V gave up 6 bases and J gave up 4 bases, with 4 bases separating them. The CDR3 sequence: CASRLYEQYF. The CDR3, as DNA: TGTGCCAGCAGGCTATACGAGCAGTACTTC.

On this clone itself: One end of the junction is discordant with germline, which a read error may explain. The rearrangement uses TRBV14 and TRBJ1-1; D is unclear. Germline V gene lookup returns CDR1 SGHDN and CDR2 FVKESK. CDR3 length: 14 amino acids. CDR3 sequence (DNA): TGTGCCAGCAGCCACGCGGGCCGGAACGCTGAAGCTTTCTTT. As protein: CASSHAGRNAEAFF.

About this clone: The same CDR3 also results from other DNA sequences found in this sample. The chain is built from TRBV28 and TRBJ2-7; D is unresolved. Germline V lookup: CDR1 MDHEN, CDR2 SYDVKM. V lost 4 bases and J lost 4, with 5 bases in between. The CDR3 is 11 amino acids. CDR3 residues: CASSSPYEQYF. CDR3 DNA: TGTGCCAGCAGTTCCCCTTACGAGCAGTACTTC.

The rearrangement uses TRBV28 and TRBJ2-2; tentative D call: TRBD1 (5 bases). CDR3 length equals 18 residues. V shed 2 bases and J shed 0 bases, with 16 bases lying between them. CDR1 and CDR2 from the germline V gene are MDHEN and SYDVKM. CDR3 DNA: TGTGCCAGCAGTTTACTCACCGGACACCTCGCGAACACCGGGGAGCTGTTTTTT. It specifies CASSLLTGHLANTGELFF. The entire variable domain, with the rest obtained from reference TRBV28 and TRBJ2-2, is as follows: DVKVTQSSRYLVKRTGEKVFLECVQDMDHENMFWYRQDPGLGLRLIYFSYDVKMKEKGDIPEGYSVSREKKERFSLILESASTNQTSMYLCASSLLTGHLANTGELFFGEGSRLTVL.

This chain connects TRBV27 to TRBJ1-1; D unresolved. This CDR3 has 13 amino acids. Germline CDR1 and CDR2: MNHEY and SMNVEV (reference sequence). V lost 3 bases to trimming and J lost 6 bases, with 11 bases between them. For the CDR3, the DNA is TGTGCCAGCAGTTTGGTAGCCCCACCTGAAGCTTTCTTT. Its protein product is CASSLVAPPEAFF.